These T cell receptor beta chains were read from a single sample in a study of T cell repertoires in cytomegalovirus infection. One entry per CDR3 protein, called by TCRdb with MiXCR from the reads. The sample contains approximately 910,000 distinct CDR3 sequences, roughly a third of which appear only once. These receptors' antigens are unknown. Sequences were derived from cultured CD8+ T cells from PBMCs, sampled from culture after CMV antigen stimulation. These receptors originate from a human donor in good health (CMV status not recorded). Some clones in this sample may be carry-over from other donors' samples. CDR3s include the opening cysteine and the closing phenylalanine or tryptophan. D genes are given only for firm matches. Clone size is not always given. Where it is, it says once, few, many or a class for expanded clones.

J gene: TRBJ2-1; V gene: TRBV19; clone size: few; D gene: TRBD2; CDR3 DNA: TGTGCCAGTAGGGAGAGGGGCGGGGGATCCTACAATGAGCAGTTCTTC; CDR3 protein: CASRERGGGSYNEQFF
J gene: TRBJ2-7; V gene: TRBV10-2; clone size: few; D gene: -; CDR3 DNA: TGCGCCAGCAGTGAGTCGGAGCGAAACTACGAGCAGTACTTC; CDR3 protein: CASSESERNYEQYF
J gene: TRBJ2-1; V gene: TRBV6-5; clone size: -; D gene: -; CDR3 DNA: TGTGCCAGCAGCCACAGACTAGAAGAAGATGAGCAGTTCTTC; CDR3 protein: CASSHRLEEDEQFF
J gene: TRBJ2-5; V gene: TRBV15; clone size: few; D gene: -; CDR3 DNA: TGTGCCACCAGCAGAGATTGGGGGCAGGCCCAAGAGACCCAGTACTTC; CDR3 protein: CATSRDWGQAQETQYF
J gene: TRBJ1-6; V gene: TRBV19; clone size: -; D gene: -; CDR3 DNA: TGTGCCAGTAGATGGACAGTCTATAATTCACCCCTCCACTTT; CDR3 protein: CASRWTVYNSPLHF
J gene: TRBJ1-3; V gene: TRBV12-5; clone size: -; D gene: TRBD1; CDR3 DNA: TGTGCTAGTGGTTTGGGGTATCCGGGACAGGGAACTGGAAACACCATATATTTT; CDR3 protein: CASGLGYPGQGTGNTIYF
J gene: TRBJ2-5; V gene: TRBV6-2/TRBV6-3; clone size: -; D gene: -; CDR3 DNA: TGTGCCAGCAGAATCCCGGAGGAGACCCAGTACTTC; CDR3 protein: CASRIPEETQYF
J gene: TRBJ2-5; V gene: TRBV7-9; clone size: few; D gene: TRBD1; CDR3 DNA: TGTGCCAGCAACAGACAGGGTTGGGGAAAAGAGACCCAGTACTTC; CDR3 protein: CASNRQGWGKETQYF
J gene: TRBJ1-1; V gene: TRBV19; clone size: -; D gene: -; CDR3 DNA: TGTGCCAGTGGAGTAACGGATGTAAACACTGAAGCTTTCTTT; CDR3 protein: CASGVTDVNTEAFF
J gene: TRBJ2-1; V gene: TRBV29-1; clone size: -; D gene: -; CDR3 DNA: TGCAGCGTCGAGGGGACACTACCTCTCTCCTACAATGAGCAGTTCTTC; CDR3 protein: CSVEGTLPLSYNEQFF
J gene: TRBJ2-3; V gene: TRBV25-1; clone size: -; D gene: -; CDR3 DNA: TGTGCCAGCGTTGGGGACTCAAGCACAGATACGCAGTATTTT; CDR3 protein: CASVGDSSTDTQYF
J gene: TRBJ1-2; V gene: TRBV5-6; clone size: -; D gene: -; CDR3 DNA: TGTGCCAGCAGCTTGACCCCCTCAGGGATCTATGGCTACACCTTC; CDR3 protein: CASSLTPSGIYGYTF
J gene: TRBJ2-6; V gene: TRBV6-1; clone size: -; D gene: -; CDR3 DNA: TGTGCCAGCAGTGAATCGGCAGGGCGCGCTGGGGCCAACGTCCTGACTTTC; CDR3 protein: CASSESAGRAGANVLTF
J gene: TRBJ2-1; V gene: TRBV4-2; clone size: few; D gene: TRBD2; CDR3 DNA: TGTGCCAGCAGCCAAGATCGGACTAGCTCCTACAATGAGCAGTTCTTC; CDR3 protein: CASSQDRTSSYNEQFF
J gene: TRBJ2-6; V gene: TRBV27; clone size: -; D gene: -; CDR3 DNA: TGTGCCACCGGGGGGGCCAACGTCCTGACTTTC; CDR3 protein: CATGGANVLTF
J gene: TRBJ1-1; V gene: TRBV5-1; clone size: -; D gene: TRBD1; CDR3 DNA: TGCGCCGGCAGCTTGTCAGGGGGGAACACTGAAGCTTTCTTT; CDR3 protein: CAGSLSGGNTEAFF
J gene: TRBJ2-3; V gene: TRBV5-5; clone size: many; D gene: TRBD2; CDR3 DNA: TGTGCCAGCAGCTGGGGGAGCGGGGGGGCTGGAGATACGCAGTATTTT; CDR3 protein: CASSWGSGGAGDTQYF
J gene: TRBJ1-5; V gene: TRBV5-5; clone size: -; D gene: -; CDR3 DNA: TGTGCCAGCAGCTTATGGACGGTAGATCAGCCCCAGCATTTT; CDR3 protein: CASSLWTVDQPQHF
J gene: TRBJ2-3; V gene: TRBV7-9; clone size: many; D gene: -; CDR3 DNA: TGTGCCAGCAGCTTACTCAGAGGGGGCACAGATACGCAGTATTTT; CDR3 protein: CASSLLRGGTDTQYF
J gene: TRBJ2-1; V gene: TRBV19; clone size: -; D gene: TRBD2; CDR3 DNA: TGTGCCAGTAGTCCGACTAGCATGGGCGATGAGCAGTTCTTC; CDR3 protein: CASSPTSMGDEQFF
J gene: TRBJ1-4; V gene: TRBV6-2/TRBV6-3; clone size: -; D gene: TRBD1; CDR3 DNA: TGTGCCAGCGCTCAGGGGGCGCGAAGAACTAATGAAAAACTGTTTTTT; CDR3 protein: CASAQGARRTNEKLFF
J gene: TRBJ1-1; V gene: TRBV2; clone size: once; D gene: TRBD1; CDR3 DNA: TGTGCCAGCGTACAGGGGGCCGCTTTCTTT; CDR3 protein: CASVQGAAFF
J gene: TRBJ1-5; V gene: TRBV7-6; clone size: few; D gene: -; CDR3 DNA: TGTGCCAGCATCGTGGACGGAGATAGCAATCAGCCCCAGCATTTT; CDR3 protein: CASIVDGDSNQPQHF
J gene: TRBJ1-2; V gene: TRBV10-3; clone size: -; D gene: -; CDR3 DNA: TGTGCTATCAGTGAGTCGTTAGGGGCGGTGGACACCTTC; CDR3 protein: CAISESLGAVDTF
J gene: TRBJ2-1; V gene: TRBV24-1; clone size: -; D gene: -; CDR3 DNA: TGTGCCACCAGTGGAGGAGTGCCGGGGGAGCAGTTCTTC; CDR3 protein: CATSGGVPGEQFF
J gene: TRBJ1-2; V gene: TRBV14; clone size: few; D gene: -; CDR3 DNA: TGTGCCAGCAGCCAAGACATACAGGAGCTTCTCCATGGCTACACCTTC; CDR3 protein: CASSQDIQELLHGYTF
J gene: TRBJ1-2; V gene: TRBV4-1; clone size: -; D gene: -; CDR3 DNA: TGCGCCAGCAGCCAAGAATCAGGGGTAGATGGCTACACCTTC; CDR3 protein: CASSQESGVDGYTF
J gene: TRBJ2-1; V gene: TRBV11-1; clone size: -; D gene: TRBD2; CDR3 DNA: TGTGCCAGCAGCTTAGCCCCAAGCGGGGGGGCAAGTTATGAGCAGTTCTTC; CDR3 protein: CASSLAPSGGASYEQFF
J gene: TRBJ2-3; V gene: TRBV7-3; clone size: -; D gene: TRBD1; CDR3 DNA: TGTGCCAGCAACTTAACCGGGGGACAGGGGGCAGGTCCGCACGATACGCAGTATTTT; CDR3 protein: CASNLTGGQGAGPHDTQYF
J gene: TRBJ1-1; V gene: TRBV6-1; clone size: few; D gene: TRBD1; CDR3 DNA: TGTGCCAGCAGTCACAGGGGGCCGAACACTGAAGCTTTCTTT; CDR3 protein: CASSHRGPNTEAFF
J gene: TRBJ2-1; V gene: TRBV9; clone size: -; D gene: TRBD2; CDR3 DNA: TGTGCCAGCAGCGCAGAGGGACTAGCCCTTTACAATGAGCAGTTCTTC; CDR3 protein: CASSAEGLALYNEQFF
J gene: TRBJ1-4; V gene: TRBV27; clone size: -; D gene: -; CDR3 DNA: TGTGCCAGCAGCGCGCTATTCTCAGTCCGGGACACTTATGGAAAACTGTTTTTT; CDR3 protein: CASSALFSVRDTYGKLFF
J gene: TRBJ2-7; V gene: TRBV6-5; clone size: -; D gene: -; CDR3 DNA: TGTGCCAGCAGTTACGTGGAAGGAGTCTACGAGCAGTACTTC; CDR3 protein: CASSYVEGVYEQYF
J gene: TRBJ2-1; V gene: TRBV19; clone size: once; D gene: TRBD2; CDR3 DNA: TGTGTCAGTACCTTGAGCGGGGGCCCCTCCTACAATGAGCAGTTCTTC; CDR3 protein: CVSTLSGGPSYNEQFF
J gene: TRBJ2-3; V gene: TRBV14; clone size: -; D gene: TRBD2; CDR3 DNA: TGTGCCAGCAGCCAGGGCCCGACGAAGGGACTAGGTCGCACAGATACGCAGTATTTT; CDR3 protein: CASSQGPTKGLGRTDTQYF
J gene: TRBJ2-5; V gene: TRBV19; clone size: few; D gene: -; CDR3 DNA: TGTGCCAGTAGTATAGATCCGGGGACGGAGACCCAGTACTTC; CDR3 protein: CASSIDPGTETQYF
J gene: TRBJ1-1; V gene: TRBV7-9; clone size: few; D gene: TRBD1; CDR3 DNA: TGTGCCAGCATTATGACAGGGATAGCTTTCTTT; CDR3 protein: CASIMTGIAFF
J gene: TRBJ2-1; V gene: TRBV28; clone size: -; D gene: -; CDR3 DNA: TGTGCCAGCAGGCACCAAACAGGGAATGAGCAGTTCTTC; CDR3 protein: CASRHQTGNEQFF
J gene: TRBJ1-1; V gene: TRBV20-1; clone size: few; D gene: TRBD1; CDR3 DNA: TGCAGTGCAACCAACAGGGGGAACACTGAAGCTTTCTTT; CDR3 protein: CSATNRGNTEAFF
J gene: TRBJ2-2; V gene: TRBV5-1; clone size: -; D gene: -; CDR3 DNA: TGCGCCAGCAGGTTTCGGGAATCCGGGGAGCTGTTTTTT; CDR3 protein: CASRFRESGELFF
J gene: TRBJ1-2; V gene: TRBV7-6; clone size: few; D gene: -; CDR3 DNA: TGTGCCAGCAGCTTAGGTCCAAGGGATGGCTACACCTTC; CDR3 protein: CASSLGPRDGYTF